The 2 T cell receptor beta chains below were found in one sample sequenced in a study of blood T cell repertoires in COVID-19. Data came from immunoSEQ multiplex PCR; TCRdb stores just in-frame clones and leaves some out. Among a few hundred thousand clones, about four fifths were seen once, and the ten largest hold about 1.3%. The specimen was PBMCs or T cells enriched from blood (not recorded which). All receptors come from a middle-aged woman with acute COVID-19.

The chain has TRBV4-1 and TRBJ2-3; D is uncertain. The CDR3 runs 15 residues. V was cut by 2 bases and J by 2 bases, with 11 bases left in between. CDR1 is MGHRA and CDR2 is YSYEKL in the germline V gene. For the CDR3, the DNA is TGCGCCAGCAGCCAACTACTTGACAACACAGATACGCAGTATTTT. This codes for CASSQLLDNTDTQYF.

The J gene is TRBJ1-5, the V gene TRBV7-3, with a possible D match to TRBD1 (6 bases). CDR1 SGHTA and CDR2 FQGTGA come from the germline V gene. Trimming left V 0 bases short and J 1 base short, with 16 bases between. The CDR3 is made up of 18 amino acids. The CDR3 region is CASSLTGAVALSNQPQHF. The CDR3 DNA sequence: TGTGCCAGCAGCTTAACGGGGGCAGTTGCCCTAAGCAATCAGCCCCAGCATTTT.